The 20 T cell receptor beta chains given below trace back to one sample, sequenced in a study of CD8+ T cells in alopecia areata. The sequencing template was cDNA reverse transcribed from extracted RNA. TCRdb's table, derived via immunoSEQ multiplex PCR, lists solely in-frame clones and lacks some. The data show 89,000 or so clones, with about 53% seen just once and around 5.7% held by the top ten. The sequencing sample was made of NKG2D-high CD8+ T cells sorted from blood. The receptors stem from a human donor with alopecia areata.

The chain carries TRBV4-1 and TRBJ2-7, with 9 bases fitting TRBD2. Germline V CDR1 and CDR2: MGHRA, YSYEKL. V was pared by 1 base and J by 0 bases, with 4 bases of the junction left unmatched. CDR3 length: 16 residues. The CDR3 loop is CASSQGLAASSYEQYF. The CDR3 DNA follows: TGCGCCAGCAGCCAAGGACTAGCGGCTAGCTCCTACGAGCAGTACTTC.

Only a few counts were recorded for this clone. This rearrangement joins TRBV11-2 to TRBJ2-7; 7 positions match TRBD2. Germline CDR1 SGHAT, CDR2 FQNNGV. V trimming: 0 bases; J trimming: 2 bases; junction bases outside the gene matches: 7. The length of the CDR3 is 16 residues. The CDR3 here is CASSLDLGGGTYEQYF. CDR3 DNA sequence: TGTGCCAGCAGCTTAGATTTAGGCGGGGGTACCTACGAGCAGTACTTC.

This rearrangement joins TRBV5-4 to TRBJ2-1, with D unclear. The CDR3 loop spans 14 amino acids. V lost 1 base and J 8 bases, leaving 13 bases between the germline ends. Per the germline V gene, CDR1 is SGHNT and CDR2 is YYREEE (reference sequence). The CDR3 spells CASSLQPEGYEQFF. The CDR3 region has the DNA TGTGCCAGCAGCTTGCAGCCGGAAGGCTATGAGCAGTTCTTC.

This clone was recorded a few times. The chain has TRBV19 and TRBJ2-5, with a weak D call TRBD1 (6 bases). The ends were cut back, 4 bases at V and 2 bases at J, with 8 bases in the middle. The CDR3 is 13 residues long. Germline CDR1 reads LNHDA; CDR2 reads SQIVND (reference sequence). The CDR3 DNA reads TGTGCCAGTAGTAAGGGGGTTCAAGAGACCCAGTACTTC. Its protein is CASSKGVQETQYF. Together with reference TRBV19 and TRBJ2-5, the CDR3 gives the full variable domain: DGGITQSPKYLFRKEGQNVTLSCEQNLNHDAMYWYRQDPGQGLRLIYYSQIVNDFQKGDIAEGYSVSREKKESFPLTVTSAQKNPTAFYLCASSKGVQETQYFGPGTRLLVL.

The chain combines TRBV27 with TRBJ2-1; D is perhaps TRBD2 (6 bases). In germline, CDR1 is MNHEY, CDR2 SMNVEV (reference sequence). This CDR3 comprises 13 residues. With 1 base removed from V and 15 bases from J, the gap between germline ends came to 16 bases. This CDR3 is CASSLLAEGRSFF. CDR3 bases: TGTGCCAGCAGTTTATTGGCGGAGGGCCGTTCGTTCTTC.

This clone was seen a few times. This chain connects TRBV19 to TRBJ2-7; D possibly uses TRBD1 or TRBD2 (5 bases each). The CDR3 is made up of 13 amino acids. V was cut by 6 bases and J by 5 bases, with 14 bases left in between. Germline CDR1 is LNHDA and CDR2 is SQIVND (reference sequence). The CDR3 is CASSGTVGNEQYF. Here the CDR3 DNA reads TGTGCCAGTAGCGGGACGGTGGGGAACGAGCAGTACTTC.

A word on this clone: The junction departs from the called germline gene at one end, perhaps through a read error. CDR3 protein: CASSSSSGMGSHEQYF. CDR3 nucleotide sequence: TGTGCCAGCAGCTCCTCTAGCGGGATGGGCTCCCACGAGCAGTACTTC. V usage is TRBV7-8 and J usage is TRBJ2-7; TRBD2 matches at 9 bases. Per the germline V gene, CDR1 is SGHVS and CDR2 is FQNEAQ. The CDR3 consists of 16 residues.

This clone turned up a few times. The J gene is TRBJ2-7, the V gene TRBV29-1; maybe TRBD2 (5 bases). Trimming removed 6 bases from V and 4 bases from J, with 13 bases in between. CDR1 and CDR2 from the germline V gene are SQVTM and ANQGSEA. The CDR3 contains 12 residues. CDR3 region: CSVASPGYEQYF. CDR3 nucleotides: TGCAGCGTGGCCTCGCCGGGATACGAGCAGTACTTC.

J is TRBJ2-7 and V is TRBV29-1, with a tentative D call TRBD2 (6 bases). This CDR3 comprises 12 residues. Germline loops: CDR1 SQVTM, CDR2 ANQGSEA. V lost 5 bases, J lost 4 bases, and 12 bases lay in between. The CDR3, as DNA: TGCAGCGTTCAAGCGGGTATATACGAGCAGTACTTC. The encoded protein is CSVQAGIYEQYF.

This clone was detected a few times. The genes are TRBV27 and TRBJ2-5, with a weak D call TRBD2 (5 bases). V was shortened by 3 bases and J by 3 bases, with 8 bases between the two germline ends. This CDR3 has 13 residues. In germline, CDR1 is MNHEY, CDR2 SMNVEV (reference sequence). For the CDR3, the DNA is TGTGCCAGCAGTTTGTGGGGAGAAGAGACCCAGTACTTC. This sequence encodes CASSLWGEETQYF.

This clone has only one observation. The chain joins TRBV12-5 to TRBJ2-5, with D possibly being TRBD2 (6 bases). CDR1 is LGHNT and CDR2 is FRNRAP in the germline V gene. V dropped 6 bases and J dropped 0 bases, with 8 bases sitting between them. The CDR3 has 13 amino acids. This chain's CDR3 is CASGRGYQETQYF. The CDR3 DNA is TGTGCTAGTGGCCGGGGGTACCAAGAGACCCAGTACTTC.

The sample holds a few counts of this clone. V usage is TRBV28 and J usage is TRBJ2-1; 9 bases agree with TRBD2. V lost 4 bases and J lost 6; bases outside the gene matches: 4. Germline V lookup: CDR1 MDHEN, CDR2 SYDVKM. The CDR3 is 14 residues long. CDR3 coding DNA: TGTGCCAGCAGTTATAGCGGGAGCTCCAATGAGCAGTTCTTC. Its protein is CASSYSGSSNEQFF.

This clone was found a few times. V gene TRBV7-6 combines with J gene TRBJ2-3; possibly TRBD2 for D (5 bases). The ends were cut back, 5 bases at V and 4 bases at J, with 13 bases in the middle. Germline values: CDR1 SGHVS, CDR2 FNYEAQ. This CDR3 contains 14 residues. The CDR3 loop is CASSPFPGADTQYF. The DNA for the CDR3 is TGTGCCAGCAGCCCCTTCCCCGGGGCAGATACGCAGTATTTT.

This chain uses TRBV28 with TRBJ2-3; no firm D call. The V gene's germline CDR1 is MDHEN and CDR2 SYDVKM. CDR3 size: 13 residues. Trimming took off 3 bases at V and 0 bases at J, with 4 bases between the two ends. CDR3 loop: CASSFGSTDTQYF. CDR3 nucleotides: TGTGCCAGCAGTTTTGGGAGCACAGATACGCAGTATTTT.

This clone was recorded a few times. The chain joins TRBV12-5 to TRBJ2-5; D not certain. The length of the CDR3 is 12 residues. Germline V gene lookup returns CDR1 LGHNT and CDR2 FRNRAP. Trimming left V 1 base short and J 1 base short, with 1 base between. The CDR3 here is CASGLAQETQYF. CDR3 DNA sequence: TGTGCTAGTGGTTTGGCCCAAGAGACCCAGTACTTC.

This clone showed up just a few times. This chain connects TRBV29-1 to TRBJ2-3, with D perhaps assigned TRBD1 or TRBD2 (5 bases each). CDR3 length: 15 amino acids. Germline values: CDR1 SQVTM, CDR2 ANQGSEA. The V and J ends lost 7 bases and 6 bases respectively, with 23 bases between them. This chain's CDR3 is CSALGAARDGDTQYF. The CDR3 coding sequence is TGCAGCGCCCTCGGGGCGGCCCGCGATGGCGATACGCAGTATTTT.

This clone was counted a few times. The CDR3 DNA follows: TGCAGCGTTCCTTCGACAGTCGGTACCTATGGCTACACCTTC. Protein sequence: CSVPSTVGTYGYTF. This chain connects TRBV29-1 to TRBJ1-2; D may be TRBD1 (5 bases). The germline gives CDR1 SQVTM, CDR2 ANQGSEA. The V and J ends lost 5 bases and 4 bases respectively, with 17 bases between them. The CDR3 consists of 14 residues. Using reference TRBV29-1 and TRBJ1-2 for the parts outside the CDR3, the full variable domain is SAVISQKPSRDICQRGTSLTIQCQVDSQVTMMFWYRQQPGQSLTLIATANQGSEATYESGFVIDKFPISRPNLTFSTLTVSNMSPEDSSIYLCSVPSTVGTYGYTFGSGTRLTVV.

A single count supports this clone. The genes are TRBV9 and TRBJ2-3; 14 bases are shared with TRBD2. The length of the CDR3 is 15 residues. Trimming at V came to 7 bases and at J to 6 bases, leaving 7 bases not matched to a gene. CDR1 is SGDLS, CDR2 YYNGEE, per germline. The DNA of the CDR3 is TGTGCCAGCGGACACGGACTAGCGGGGGGTGATACGCAGTATTTT. Amino acids: CASGHGLAGGDTQYF.

This clone was counted only a few times. V is TRBV6-5 and J is TRBJ2-1; 7 bases map to TRBD2. CDR1 MNHEY and CDR2 SVGAGI come from the germline V gene. The CDR3 contains 12 residues. Trimming cost V 2 bases and J 10 bases; bases outside gene matches: 2. The chain's CDR3 is CASSYGEGEQFF. The CDR3 region has the DNA TGTGCCAGCAGTTACGGGGAGGGAGAGCAGTTCTTC.

This chain joins TRBV4-1 and TRBJ2-7; TRBD2 is a possible D gene (6 bases). The V gene lost 5 bases and the J gene lost 0 bases, with 17 bases spanning the gap. This CDR3 is 16 amino acids long. The germline CDR1 and CDR2 sequences are MGHRA and YSYEKL. CDR3 sequence reads: CASSNAGRGSSYEQYF. In nucleotides, the CDR3 is TGCGCCAGCAGCAACGCGGGACGGGGAAGCTCCTACGAGCAGTACTTC.